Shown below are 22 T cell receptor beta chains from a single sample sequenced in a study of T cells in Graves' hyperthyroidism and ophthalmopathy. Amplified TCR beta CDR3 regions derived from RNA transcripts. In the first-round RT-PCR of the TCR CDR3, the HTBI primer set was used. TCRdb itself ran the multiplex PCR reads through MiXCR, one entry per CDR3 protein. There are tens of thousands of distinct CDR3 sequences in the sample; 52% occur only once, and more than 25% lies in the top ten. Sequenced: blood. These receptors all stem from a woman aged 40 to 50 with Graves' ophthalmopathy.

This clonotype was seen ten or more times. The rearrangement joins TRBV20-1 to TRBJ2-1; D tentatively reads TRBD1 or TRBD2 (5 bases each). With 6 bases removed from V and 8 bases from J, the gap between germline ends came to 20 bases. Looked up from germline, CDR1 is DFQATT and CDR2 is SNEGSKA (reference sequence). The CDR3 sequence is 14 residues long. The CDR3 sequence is CSAGLEGSSYEQFF. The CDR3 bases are TGCAGTGCCGGATTAGAGGGGAGCTCTTATGAGCAGTTCTTC.

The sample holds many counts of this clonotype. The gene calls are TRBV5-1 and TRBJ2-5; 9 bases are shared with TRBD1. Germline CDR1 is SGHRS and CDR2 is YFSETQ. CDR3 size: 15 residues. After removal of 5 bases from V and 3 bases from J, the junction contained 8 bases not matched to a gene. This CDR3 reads CASSSGTGGEETQYF. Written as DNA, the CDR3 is TGCGCCAGCAGTTCCGGCACAGGGGGCGAAGAGACCCAGTACTTC.

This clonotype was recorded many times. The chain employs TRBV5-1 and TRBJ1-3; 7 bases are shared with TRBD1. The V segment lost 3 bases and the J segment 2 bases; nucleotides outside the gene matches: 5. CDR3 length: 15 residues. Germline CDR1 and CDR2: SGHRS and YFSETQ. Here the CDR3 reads CASSSPGTAGNTIYF. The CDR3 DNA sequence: TGCGCCAGCAGCTCCCCGGGGACAGCTGGAAACACCATATATTTT.

CDR3 sequence (DNA): TGTGCCAGCAGCTTCAGGACAGGGGTCTATGGCTACACCTTC. It is translated as CASSFRTGVYGYTF. The genes are TRBV9 and TRBJ1-2, with TRBD1 identical over 9 bases. V lost 4 bases and J lost 4; bases outside the gene matches: 5. CDR1 is SGDLS, CDR2 YYNGEE, per germline. The CDR3 loop spans 14 amino acids.

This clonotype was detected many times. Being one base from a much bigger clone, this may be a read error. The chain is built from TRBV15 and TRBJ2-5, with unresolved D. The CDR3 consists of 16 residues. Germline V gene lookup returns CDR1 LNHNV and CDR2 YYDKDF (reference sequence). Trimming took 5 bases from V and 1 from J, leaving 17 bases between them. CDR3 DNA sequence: TGTGCCACCAGCCCACAGTTTCGGCAATCCCAAGAGACCCAGTACTTC. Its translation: CATSPQFRQSQETQYF.

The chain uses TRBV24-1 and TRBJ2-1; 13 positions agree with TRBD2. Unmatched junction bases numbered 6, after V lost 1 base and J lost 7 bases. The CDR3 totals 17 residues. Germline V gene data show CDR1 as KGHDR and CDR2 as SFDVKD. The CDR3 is CATSDFRTSGRGNEQFF. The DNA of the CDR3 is TGTGCCACCAGTGATTTTCGGACTAGCGGGAGAGGGAATGAGCAGTTCTTC.

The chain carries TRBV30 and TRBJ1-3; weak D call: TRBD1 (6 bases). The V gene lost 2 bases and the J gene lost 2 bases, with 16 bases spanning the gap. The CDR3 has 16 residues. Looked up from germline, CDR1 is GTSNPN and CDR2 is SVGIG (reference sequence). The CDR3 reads CAWSFATNRAGNTIYF. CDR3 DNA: TGTGCCTGGAGTTTTGCTACTAACAGGGCTGGAAACACCATATATTTT.

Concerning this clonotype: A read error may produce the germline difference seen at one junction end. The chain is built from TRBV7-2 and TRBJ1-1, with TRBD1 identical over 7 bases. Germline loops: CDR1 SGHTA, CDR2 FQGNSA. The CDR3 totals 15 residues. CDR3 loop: CASSLLVRGDTEACF. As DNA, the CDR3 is TGTGCCAGCAGCTTGCTTGTCAGGGGGGACACTGAAGCTTGCTTT.

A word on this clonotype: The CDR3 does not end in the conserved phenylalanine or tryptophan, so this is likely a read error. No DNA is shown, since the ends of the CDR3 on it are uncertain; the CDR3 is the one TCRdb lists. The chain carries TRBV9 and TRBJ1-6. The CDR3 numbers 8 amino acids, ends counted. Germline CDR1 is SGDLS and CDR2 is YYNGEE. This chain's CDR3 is CASSATAT.

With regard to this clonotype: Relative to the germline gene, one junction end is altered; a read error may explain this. In nucleotides, the CDR3 is TGTGCCAGTGGTGAAATTCGGACCGCTGGATCCTACAATTCACCCCTCCACTTT. It specifies CASGEIRTAGSYNSPLHF. The chain recombines TRBV19 with TRBJ1-6; no clear D gene. In germline, CDR1 is LNHDA, CDR2 SQIVND (reference sequence). The CDR3 loop spans 18 amino acids.

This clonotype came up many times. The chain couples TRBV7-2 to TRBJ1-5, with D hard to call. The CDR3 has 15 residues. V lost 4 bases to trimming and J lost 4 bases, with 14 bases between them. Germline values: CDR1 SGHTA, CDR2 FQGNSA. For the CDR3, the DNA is TGTGCCAGCAGCTCGGACGCCGGCGGGAATCAGCCCCAGCATTTT. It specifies CASSSDAGGNQPQHF.

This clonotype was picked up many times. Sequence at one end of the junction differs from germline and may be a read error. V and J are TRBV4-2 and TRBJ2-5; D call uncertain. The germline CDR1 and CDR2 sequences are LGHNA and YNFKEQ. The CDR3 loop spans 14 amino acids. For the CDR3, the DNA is TGTGCCAGCAGCCAAGGTCTAGTTTACGAGACCCAGTGCTTC. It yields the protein CASSQGLVYETQCF.

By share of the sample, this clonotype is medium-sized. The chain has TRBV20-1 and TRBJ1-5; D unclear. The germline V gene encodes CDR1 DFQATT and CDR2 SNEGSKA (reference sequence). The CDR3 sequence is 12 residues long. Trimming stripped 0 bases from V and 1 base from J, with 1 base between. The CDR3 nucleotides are TGCAGTGCTAGAGACAGCAATCAGCCCCAGCATTTT. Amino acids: CSARDSNQPQHF.

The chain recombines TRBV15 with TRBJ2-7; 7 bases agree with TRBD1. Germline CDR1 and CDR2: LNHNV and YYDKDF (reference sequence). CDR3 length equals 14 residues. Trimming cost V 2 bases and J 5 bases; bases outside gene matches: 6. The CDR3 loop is CATSRRQGRDEQYF. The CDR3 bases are TGTGCCACCAGCAGAAGACAGGGACGCGACGAGCAGTACTTC.

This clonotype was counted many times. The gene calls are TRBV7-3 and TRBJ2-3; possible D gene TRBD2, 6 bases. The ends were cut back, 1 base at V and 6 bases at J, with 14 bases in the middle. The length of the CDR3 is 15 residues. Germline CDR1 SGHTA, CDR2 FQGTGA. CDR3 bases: TGTGCCAGCAGCTTAATTCCCGGGGGTGGGGATACGCAGTATTTT. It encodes CASSLIPGGGDTQYF.

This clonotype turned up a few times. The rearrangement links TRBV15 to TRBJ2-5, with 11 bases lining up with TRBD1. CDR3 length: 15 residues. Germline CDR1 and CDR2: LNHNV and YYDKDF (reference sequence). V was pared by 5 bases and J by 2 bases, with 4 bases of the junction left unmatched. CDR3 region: CATSSRDRGQETQYF. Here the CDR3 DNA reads TGTGCCACCAGCTCCCGGGACAGGGGGCAAGAGACCCAGTACTTC.

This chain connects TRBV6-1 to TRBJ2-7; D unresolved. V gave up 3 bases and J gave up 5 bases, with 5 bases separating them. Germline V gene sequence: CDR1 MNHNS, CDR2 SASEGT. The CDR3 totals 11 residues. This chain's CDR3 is CASSDLNEQYF. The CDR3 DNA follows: TGTGCCAGCAGTGACCTTAACGAGCAGTACTTC.

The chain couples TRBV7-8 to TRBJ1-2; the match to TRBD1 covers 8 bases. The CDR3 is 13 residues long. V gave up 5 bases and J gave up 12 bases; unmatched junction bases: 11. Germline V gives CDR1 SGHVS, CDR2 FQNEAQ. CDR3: CASSLGTGRGNTF. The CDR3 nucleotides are TGTGCCAGCAGCCTAGGGACAGGCCGGGGAAACACCTTC.

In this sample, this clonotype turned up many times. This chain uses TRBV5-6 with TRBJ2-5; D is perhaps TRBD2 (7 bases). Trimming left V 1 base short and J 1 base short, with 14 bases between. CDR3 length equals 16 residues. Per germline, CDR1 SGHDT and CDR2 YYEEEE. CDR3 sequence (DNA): TGTGCCAGCAGCTTGTTTTCGGGGGGCCTCCAAGAGACCCAGTACTTC. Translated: CASSLFSGGLQETQYF.

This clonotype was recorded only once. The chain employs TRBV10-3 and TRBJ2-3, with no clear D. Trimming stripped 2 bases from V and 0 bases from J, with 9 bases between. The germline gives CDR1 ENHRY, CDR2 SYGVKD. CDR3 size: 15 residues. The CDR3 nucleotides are TGTGCCATCAGTGAGATGGCAGCTAGCACAGATACGCAGTATTTT. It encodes CAISEMAASTDTQYF.

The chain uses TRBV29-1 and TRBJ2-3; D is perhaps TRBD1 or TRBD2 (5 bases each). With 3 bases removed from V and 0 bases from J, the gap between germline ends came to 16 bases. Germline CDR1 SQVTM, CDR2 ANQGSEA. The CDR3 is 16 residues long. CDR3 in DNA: TGCAGCGTTGAGGCCCGGGACGGATTTAGCACAGATACGCAGTATTTT. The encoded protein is CSVEARDGFSTDTQYF.

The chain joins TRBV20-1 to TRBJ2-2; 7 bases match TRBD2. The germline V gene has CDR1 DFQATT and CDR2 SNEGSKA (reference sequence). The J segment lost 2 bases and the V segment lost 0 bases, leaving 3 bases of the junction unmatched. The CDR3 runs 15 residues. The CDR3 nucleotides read TGCAGTGCTAGAGATCTAGCGGATAACACCGGGGAGCTGTTTTTT. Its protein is CSARDLADNTGELFF.